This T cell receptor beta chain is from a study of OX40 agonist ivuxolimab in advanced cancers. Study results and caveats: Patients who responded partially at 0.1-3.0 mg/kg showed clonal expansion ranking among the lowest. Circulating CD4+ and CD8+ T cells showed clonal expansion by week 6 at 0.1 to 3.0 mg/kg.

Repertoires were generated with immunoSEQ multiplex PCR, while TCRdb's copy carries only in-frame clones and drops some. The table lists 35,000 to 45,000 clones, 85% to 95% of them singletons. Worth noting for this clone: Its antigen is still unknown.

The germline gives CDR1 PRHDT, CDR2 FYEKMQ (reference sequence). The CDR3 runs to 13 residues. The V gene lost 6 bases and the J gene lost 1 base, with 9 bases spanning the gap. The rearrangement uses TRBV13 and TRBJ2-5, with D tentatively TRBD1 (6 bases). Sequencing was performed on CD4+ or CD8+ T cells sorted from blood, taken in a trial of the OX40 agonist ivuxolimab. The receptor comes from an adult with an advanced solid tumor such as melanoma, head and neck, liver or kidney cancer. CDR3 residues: CASRSDSQETQYF. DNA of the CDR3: TGTGCCAGCAGATCGGACAGCCAAGAGACCCAGTACTTC. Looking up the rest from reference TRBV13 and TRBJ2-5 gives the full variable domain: AAGVIQSPRHLIKEKRETATLKCYPIPRHDTVYWYQQGPGQDPQFLISFYEKMQSDKGSIPDRFSAQQFSDYHSELNMSSLELGDSALYFCASRSDSQETQYFGPGTRLLVL.